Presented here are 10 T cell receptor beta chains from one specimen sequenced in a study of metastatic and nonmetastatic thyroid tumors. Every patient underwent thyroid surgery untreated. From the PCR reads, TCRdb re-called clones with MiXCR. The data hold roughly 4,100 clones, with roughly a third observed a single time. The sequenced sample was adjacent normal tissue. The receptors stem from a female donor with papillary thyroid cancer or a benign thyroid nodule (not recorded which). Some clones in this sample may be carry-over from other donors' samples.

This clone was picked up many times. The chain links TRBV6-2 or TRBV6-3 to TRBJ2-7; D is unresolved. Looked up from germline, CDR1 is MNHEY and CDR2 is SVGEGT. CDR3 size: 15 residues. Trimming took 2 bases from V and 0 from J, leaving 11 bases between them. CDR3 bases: TGTGCCAGCAGTTACGGCAGGCTTTACTCCTACGAGCAGTACTTC. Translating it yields CASSYGRLYSYEQYF.

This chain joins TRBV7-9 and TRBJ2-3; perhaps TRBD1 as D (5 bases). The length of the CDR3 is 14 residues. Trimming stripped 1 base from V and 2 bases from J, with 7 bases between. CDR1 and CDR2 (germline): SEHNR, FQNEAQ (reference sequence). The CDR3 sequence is CASSLDRTTDTQYF. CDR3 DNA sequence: TGTGCCAGCAGCTTAGACAGGACCACAGATACGCAGTATTTT.

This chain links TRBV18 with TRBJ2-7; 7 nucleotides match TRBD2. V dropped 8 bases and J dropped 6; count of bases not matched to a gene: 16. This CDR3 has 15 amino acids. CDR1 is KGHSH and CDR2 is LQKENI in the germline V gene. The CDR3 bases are TGTGCCAGCAGCCAAGATCGGGAGGCGGCATCCGAGCAGTACTTC. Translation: CASSQDREAASEQYF. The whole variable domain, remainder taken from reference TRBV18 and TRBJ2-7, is NAGVMQNPRHLVRRRGQEARLRCSPMKGHSHVYWYRQLPEEGLKFMVYLQKENIIDESGMPKERFSAEFPKEGPSILRIQQVVRGDSAAYFCASSQDREAASEQYFGPGTRLTVT.

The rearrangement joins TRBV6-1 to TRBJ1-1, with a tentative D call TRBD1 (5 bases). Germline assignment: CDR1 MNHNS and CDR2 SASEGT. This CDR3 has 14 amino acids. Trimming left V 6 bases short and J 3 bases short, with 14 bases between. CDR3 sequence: CASRMSGADTEAFF. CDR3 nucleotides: TGTGCCAGCAGAATGAGCGGGGCTGACACTGAAGCTTTCTTT.

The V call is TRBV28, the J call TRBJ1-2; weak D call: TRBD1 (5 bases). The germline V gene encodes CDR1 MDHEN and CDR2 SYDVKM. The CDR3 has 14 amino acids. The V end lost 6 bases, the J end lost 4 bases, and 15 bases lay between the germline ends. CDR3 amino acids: CASSQALDIYGYTF. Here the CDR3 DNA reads TGTGCCAGCAGCCAAGCTTTGGACATCTATGGCTACACCTTC.

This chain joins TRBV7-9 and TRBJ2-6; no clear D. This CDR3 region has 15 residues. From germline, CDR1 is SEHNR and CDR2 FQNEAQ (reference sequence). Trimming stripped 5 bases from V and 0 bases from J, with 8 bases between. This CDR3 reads CASSPPSSGANVLTF. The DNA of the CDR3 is TGTGCCAGCAGCCCCCCGTCCTCTGGGGCCAACGTCCTGACTTTC.

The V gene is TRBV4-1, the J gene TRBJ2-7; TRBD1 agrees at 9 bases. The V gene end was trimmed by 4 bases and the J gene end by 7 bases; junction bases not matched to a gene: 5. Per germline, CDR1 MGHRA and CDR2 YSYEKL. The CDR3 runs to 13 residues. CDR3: CASSLQGAREQYF. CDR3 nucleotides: TGCGCCAGCAGCCTACAGGGGGCTCGGGAGCAGTACTTC.

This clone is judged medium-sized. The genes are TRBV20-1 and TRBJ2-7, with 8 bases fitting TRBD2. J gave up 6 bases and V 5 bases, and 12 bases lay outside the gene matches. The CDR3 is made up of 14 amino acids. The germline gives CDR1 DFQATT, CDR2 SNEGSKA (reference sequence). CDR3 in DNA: TGCAGTGCTCGGAGTTTTAGCGGGACCTTCGAGCAGTACTTC. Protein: CSARSFSGTFEQYF.

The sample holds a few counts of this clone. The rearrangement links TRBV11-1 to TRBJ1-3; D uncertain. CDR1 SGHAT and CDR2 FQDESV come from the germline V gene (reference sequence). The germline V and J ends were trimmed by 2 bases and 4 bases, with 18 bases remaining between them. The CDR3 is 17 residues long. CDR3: CASSLFAGDGLGNTIYF. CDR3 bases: TGTGCCAGCAGCTTATTTGCTGGAGACGGGTTAGGAAACACCATATATTTT.

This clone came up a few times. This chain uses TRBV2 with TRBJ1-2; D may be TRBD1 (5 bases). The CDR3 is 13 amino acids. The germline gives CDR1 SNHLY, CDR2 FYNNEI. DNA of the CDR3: TGTGCTCTAAAGGAGGGGATAGGGTATGGCTACACCTTC. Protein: CALKEGIGYGYTF.